The 30 T cell receptor beta chains in this list originate from one sample, sequenced in a study of cytomegalovirus exposure and HLA in healthy donors. The primer mix had 60 Vbeta and 13 Jbeta primers. Assay: immunoSEQ multiplex PCR; the TCRdb copy retains only in-frame clones and omits some. The table includes approximately 130,000 clones, more than 75% detected once. The sample was PBMCs. All receptors derive from a male donor in good health and CMV-seronegative.

This clone has a handful of counts. The V gene is TRBV5-6, the J gene TRBJ2-1, with D possibly being TRBD2 (5 bases). The CDR3 extends over 13 amino acids. V was pared by 0 bases and J by 7 bases, with 8 bases between. From germline, CDR1 is SGHDT and CDR2 YYEEEE. CDR3 nucleotide sequence: TGTGCCAGCAGCTTGGCCTCGGGGAATGAGCAGTTCTTC. Translating gives CASSLASGNEQFF.

The chain joins TRBV7-6 to TRBJ2-6, with D unclear. Germline-derived CDR1 and CDR2 are SGHVS and FNYEAQ. The CDR3 is 16 residues long. Trimming pared 2 bases from V and 0 bases from J, leaving 8 bases between. CDR3 amino acids: CASSLNVASGANVLTF. The CDR3, as DNA: TGTGCCAGCAGCTTAAATGTGGCCTCTGGGGCCAACGTCCTGACTTTC.

V gene TRBV6-5 combines with J gene TRBJ2-5; the D gene is possibly TRBD1 (5 bases). CDR3 size: 13 residues. Trimming removed 6 bases at V and 5 bases at J, with 13 bases between. Germline V gene sequence: CDR1 MNHEY, CDR2 SVGAGI. The CDR3 loop is CASRLAGSETQYF. DNA for the CDR3: TGTGCCAGCAGATTAGCAGGGTCGGAGACCCAGTACTTC.

The chain links TRBV25-1 to TRBJ2-5; 8 positions agree with TRBD1. Germline V gene data show CDR1 as MGHDK and CDR2 as SYGVNS. After removal of 7 bases from V and 0 bases from J, the junction contained 4 bases not matched to a gene. The CDR3 runs 14 residues. The CDR3 bases are TGTGCCAGCACCTCGGACAGGGACCAAGAGACCCAGTACTTC. Translation gives CASTSDRDQETQYF.

A few counts support this clone. V and J are TRBV5-1 and TRBJ1-4, with D possibly TRBD1 on 6 matching bases. The germline V and J ends were trimmed by 6 bases and 4 bases, with 13 bases remaining between them. This CDR3 has 14 amino acids. CDR1 is SGHRS, CDR2 YFSETQ, per germline. CDR3 bases: TGCGCCAGCACCCGGAGACAGGTTAATGAAAAACTGTTTTTT. It specifies CASTRRQVNEKLFF.

This clone was observed a single time. The rearrangement joins TRBV7-2 to TRBJ2-3; 11 bases line up with TRBD1. Germline lookup yields CDR1 SGHTA and CDR2 FQGNSA. The V segment lost 0 bases and the J segment 1 base; nucleotides outside the gene matches: 6. The length of the CDR3 is 18 residues. The CDR3 region has the DNA TGTGCCAGCAGCTTAGCGGGGACAGGGGGAGAGGGCACAGATACGCAGTATTTT. Its translation is CASSLAGTGGEGTDTQYF.

The rearrangement links TRBV12-5 to TRBJ1-1; D call uncertain. Germline V CDR1 and CDR2: LGHNT, FRNRAP. The CDR3 covers 14 residues. The V gene lost 3 bases and the J gene lost 4 bases, with 12 bases spanning the gap. The CDR3 DNA follows: TGTGCTAGTGGTTTAGGACTTACCGCCACTGAAGCTTTCTTT. This codes for CASGLGLTATEAFF.

With respect to this clone: An end of the junction does not agree with germline; a read error may underlie this. This chain connects TRBV6-6 to TRBJ1-6, with a weak D call TRBD1 (6 bases). The CDR3 is 14 residues long. Germline CDR1 is MNHNY and CDR2 is SVGAGI (reference sequence). In DNA, the CDR3 is TGTGCCAGCAGTTACGCAGGGGATAAATCACCCCTCCACTTT. Its protein is CASSYAGDKSPLHF.

J is TRBJ1-2 and V is TRBV11-2; perhaps TRBD1 as D (5 bases). V was clipped by 0 bases and J by 5 bases, with 10 bases between them. Looked up from germline, CDR1 is SGHAT and CDR2 is FQNNGV. This CDR3 contains 14 residues. The CDR3 loop is CASSLDGDRYGYTF. The CDR3 DNA reads TGTGCCAGCAGCTTAGACGGAGACAGATATGGCTACACCTTC.

This chain connects TRBV9 to TRBJ2-1; D is undetermined. Trimming shortened V by 0 bases and J by 4 bases, and 14 bases separated the two germline ends. Germline V gene lookup returns CDR1 SGDLS and CDR2 YYNGEE. The CDR3 is 16 amino acids. This CDR3 is CASSVASQRGYNEQFF. CDR3 bases: TGTGCCAGCAGCGTAGCTTCCCAGCGCGGTTACAATGAGCAGTTCTTC.

The chain employs TRBV7-2 and TRBJ2-3; D is unresolved. Trimming removed 5 bases from V and 6 bases from J, with 9 bases in between. Germline V gene sequence: CDR1 SGHTA, CDR2 FQGNSA. CDR3 length: 12 amino acids. The CDR3 here is CASSPPRDTQYF. Here the CDR3 DNA reads TGTGCCAGCAGCCCACCCCGGGATACGCAGTATTTT.

The chain recombines TRBV4-2 with TRBJ1-3; D may be TRBD1 (6 bases). V dropped 0 bases and J dropped 0 bases, with 18 bases sitting between them. There are 19 residues in the CDR3. Germline V CDR1 and CDR2: LGHNA, YNFKEQ. The CDR3 loop is CASSQEHRVGRISGNTIYF. The CDR3 nucleotides are TGTGCCAGCAGCCAAGAACACAGGGTCGGGCGAATCTCTGGAAACACCATATATTTT.

CDR3 region: CTSSQDIAGVTYEQYF. CDR3 coding DNA: TGCACCAGCAGCCAAGATATAGCGGGGGTCACCTACGAGCAGTACTTC. V is TRBV1 and J is TRBJ2-7; TRBD2, the table's D call, was not compared with the DNA. TRBV1 is listed as a pseudogene. This CDR3 is built from 16 residues.

The chain links TRBV27 to TRBJ2-2; possibly TRBD1 for D (6 bases). Germline V CDR1 and CDR2: MNHEY, SMNVEV (reference sequence). The CDR3 covers 14 residues. V gave up 6 bases and J gave up 3 bases, with 11 bases separating them. This CDR3 is CASRSTGYTGELFF. The CDR3 coding sequence is TGTGCCAGCAGATCGACAGGCTACACCGGGGAGCTGTTTTTT.

The V gene is TRBV4-2, the J gene TRBJ1-5; D not resolved. The germline CDR1 and CDR2 sequences are LGHNA and YNFKEQ. The CDR3 is 13 residues long. V was trimmed by 4 bases and J by 4 bases, leaving 8 bases between them. In DNA, the CDR3 is TGTGCCAGCAGCCGAGACGGGAATCAGCCCCAGCATTTT. As protein: CASSRDGNQPQHF.

J is TRBJ2-2 and V is TRBV5-6; 10 bases map to TRBD2. Per the germline V gene, CDR1 is SGHDT and CDR2 is YYEEEE. Trimming took 8 bases from V and 2 from J; bases not matched to a gene: 9. CDR3 length: 16 residues. The CDR3: CASKLGLAINTGELFF. The CDR3, as DNA: TGTGCCAGTAAATTGGGACTAGCGATTAACACCGGGGAGCTGTTTTTT.

CDR3 protein: CASTRGTGFRGYTF. In DNA form, the CDR3 reads TGTGCCAGCACGAGGGGGACAGGGTTTCGTGGCTACACCTTC. J is TRBJ1-2 and V is TRBV2; 9 bases are shared with TRBD1. The CDR3 spans 14 residues. Germline-derived CDR1 and CDR2 are SNHLY and FYNNEI. Trimming removed 7 bases from V and 7 bases from J; junction bases left unmatched: 10.

V gene TRBV30 combines with J gene TRBJ1-3; D is unresolved. There are 12 residues in the CDR3. Germline V CDR1 and CDR2: GTSNPN, SVGIG (reference sequence). Trimming stripped 4 bases from V and 1 base from J, with 5 bases between. CDR3 protein: CAWKTSGNTIYF. CDR3 nucleotides: TGTGCCTGGAAAACTTCTGGAAACACCATATATTTT.

The CDR3 loop is CASSTRVEPNYGYTF. The DNA for the CDR3 is TGTGCCAGCAGCACCCGAGTGGAGCCTAACTATGGCTACACCTTC. This sequence joins TRBV7-9 and TRBJ1-2; D unresolved. This CDR3 contains 15 residues. Trimming pared 5 bases from V and 0 bases from J, leaving 13 bases between. Germline V gene sequence: CDR1 SEHNR, CDR2 FQNEAQ (reference sequence). Variable domain in full (rest from reference TRBV7-9 and TRBJ1-2): DTGVSQNPRHKITKRGQNVTFRCDPISEHNRLYWYRQTLGQGPEFLTYFQNEAQLEKSRLLSDRFSAERPKGSFSTLEIQRTEQGDSAMYLCASSTRVEPNYGYTFGSGTRLTVV.

The V call is TRBV21-1, the J call TRBJ2-7; the table's D gene call, TRBD1, was not cross checked with the DNA. TRBV21-1 is designated a pseudogene. CDR3 size: 14 residues. Here the CDR3 reads CASSKGTGGGEQYF. The CDR3, as DNA: TGTGCCAGCAGCAAGGGGACAGGGGGAGGCGAGCAGTACTTC.

The chain joins TRBV7-2 to TRBJ2-2; D possibly corresponds to TRBD1 (6 bases). V shed 6 bases and J shed 7 bases, with 18 bases lying between them. The CDR3 contains 15 residues. Germline V gene data show CDR1 as SGHTA and CDR2 as FQGNSA. The CDR3 nucleotides are TGTGCCAGCAGATCCCCACAGGGTAAAGTCGGGGAGCTGTTTTTT. Protein sequence: CASRSPQGKVGELFF.

The chain links TRBV9 to TRBJ2-3; a weak D match, TRBD2 (5 bases). The CDR3 spans 16 residues. CDR1 and CDR2 from the germline V gene are SGDLS and YYNGEE. Trimming left V 0 bases short and J 3 bases short, with 14 bases between. The CDR3 here is CASSVVGVEGTDTQYF. The CDR3 nucleotides read TGTGCCAGCAGCGTAGTCGGAGTAGAGGGAACAGATACGCAGTATTTT.

The rearrangement links TRBV6-6 to TRBJ2-7, with 8 bases identical to TRBD1. Germline V gene sequence: CDR1 MNHNY, CDR2 SVGAGI (reference sequence). The CDR3 runs to 15 residues. V was pared by 2 bases and J by 1 base, with 4 bases of the junction left unmatched. CDR3 region: CASSYLQGVSYEQYF. The CDR3 DNA sequence: TGTGCCAGCAGTTACCTACAGGGGGTTTCCTACGAGCAGTACTTC.

Notes on this clone: Germline and junction disagree at one end, which may indicate a read error. The chain carries TRBV7-7 and TRBJ2-3, with a possible D match to TRBD2 (6 bases). CDR1 SSHAT and CDR2 FNYEAQ come from the germline V gene (reference sequence). This CDR3 has 15 residues. The CDR3 spells CASSLGGASTDTQYF. CDR3 DNA: TGTGCTAGCAGCCTAGGCGGGGCGAGCACAGATACGCAGTATTTT.

This clone turned up a few times. V and J are TRBV28 and TRBJ1-1; D is unresolved. The CDR3 has 14 residues. V lost 2 bases, J lost 0 bases, and 7 bases lay in between. The germline gives CDR1 MDHEN, CDR2 SYDVKM. CDR3 sequence: CASSLTQLNTEAFF. In DNA form, the CDR3 reads TGTGCCAGCAGTTTAACACAGCTGAACACTGAAGCTTTCTTT. The full variable domain, in which reference TRBV28 and TRBJ1-1 provide the parts outside the CDR3, is DVKVTQSSRYLVKRTGEKVFLECVQDMDHENMFWYRQDPGLGLRLIYFSYDVKMKEKGDIPEGYSVSREKKERFSLILESASTNQTSMYLCASSLTQLNTEAFFGQGTRLTVV.

J is TRBJ1-2 and V is TRBV30; D ambiguous. CDR1 and CDR2 from the germline V gene are GTSNPN and SVGIG (reference sequence). Trimming cost V 4 bases and J 4 bases, with 16 bases left between them. The CDR3 extends over 14 amino acids. CDR3 nucleotides: TGTGCCTGGAAACCTCGGGGAGGGAGCTATGGCTACACCTTC. It translates to CAWKPRGGSYGYTF.

The chain recombines TRBV29-1 with TRBJ1-1; D ambiguous. V was trimmed by 4 bases and J by 3 bases, leaving 9 bases between them. There are 12 residues in the CDR3. CDR1 and CDR2 from the germline V gene are SQVTM and ANQGSEA. The chain's CDR3 is CSVVKRDTEAFF. The CDR3 DNA is TGCAGCGTTGTAAAGAGAGACACTGAAGCTTTCTTT.

This clone was detected once. The V and J genes are TRBV7-2 and TRBJ1-2, with 9 bases lining up with TRBD1. Losses at the gene ends were 4 bases for V and 4 bases for J; bases not matched to a gene: 7. CDR1 is SGHTA, CDR2 FQGNSA, per germline. CDR3 size: 15 residues. CDR3 DNA: TGTGCCAGCAGCTCTCGGACAGGGGATGGCTATGGCTACACCTTC. Protein product: CASSSRTGDGYGYTF.

This clone was observed a handful of times. This chain connects TRBV5-4 to TRBJ2-2; D might be TRBD1 (6 bases). With 2 bases removed from V and 4 bases from J, the gap between germline ends came to 9 bases. This CDR3 contains 14 residues. CDR1 SGHNT and CDR2 YYREEE come from the germline V gene (reference sequence). In nucleotides, the CDR3 is TGTGCCAGCAGCTTCCAGGGGAGCACCGGGGAGCTGTTTTTT. It codes for CASSFQGSTGELFF.

This clone was seen a handful of times. This chain uses TRBV5-1 with TRBJ2-3; the D gene is possibly TRBD2 (5 bases). The V end lost 3 bases, the J end lost 5 bases, and 13 bases lay between the germline ends. The CDR3 contains 14 residues. Germline-derived CDR1 and CDR2 are SGHRS and YFSETQ. The CDR3 DNA is TGCGCCAGCAGCTCGACTACTGAGGGAGATACGCAGTATTTT. This encodes CASSSTTEGDTQYF. The full variable domain, completed using reference TRBV5-1 and TRBJ2-3, is KAGVTQTPRYLIKTRGQQVTLSCSPISGHRSVSWYQQTPGQGLQFLFEYFSETQRNKGNFPGRFSGRQFSNSRSEMNVSTLELGDSALYLCASSSTTEGDTQYFGPGTRLTVL.